Below are 21 T cell receptor beta chains sequenced from a single sample in a study of CD8 T cells in ankylosing spondylitis. Study-wide results and limits: Seemingly characteristic of ankylosing spondylitis blood was a TCR beta motif consisting of about 8 highly homologous variants.

No antigens are known for them. One entry per CDR3 protein results from TCRdb running MiXCR on the 5' RACE reads. The data hold hundreds of thousands of distinct CDR3 sequences, with approximately 20% observed a single time. The specimen sequenced was blood, either unsorted or a sorted T cell fraction (not recorded which). The receptors come from a male donor with ankylosing spondylitis.

The rearrangement joins TRBV27 to TRBJ2-7; D perhaps matches TRBD2 (5 bases). Trimming cost V 2 bases and J 3 bases, with 14 bases left between them. CDR3 length equals 15 residues. Looked up from germline, CDR1 is MNHEY and CDR2 is SMNVEV (reference sequence). The CDR3: CASSLASGRFYEQYF. CDR3 sequence (DNA): TGTGCCAGCAGTTTAGCCAGCGGCCGATTCTACGAGCAGTACTTC.

This clonotype was detected a few times. CDR3 residues: CSASDRLGAVAQYF. CDR3 DNA: TGCAGTGCTAGCGATCGGCTCGGGGCAGTAGCGCAGTATTTT. This chain links TRBV20-1 with TRBJ2-3, with D tentatively TRBD1 or TRBD2 (5 bases each). The CDR3 covers 14 residues. V lost 3 bases and J 10 bases, leaving 20 bases between the germline ends. CDR1 DFQATT and CDR2 SNEGSKA come from the germline V gene (reference sequence).

This clonotype turned up a few times. The genes are TRBV5-6 and TRBJ1-1, with a weak D call TRBD1 (5 bases). The germline V gene encodes CDR1 SGHDT and CDR2 YYEEEE. This CDR3 is 17 amino acids long. Trimming removed 0 bases at V and 0 bases at J, with 15 bases between. The DNA of the CDR3 is TGTGCCAGCAGCTTGGGGGGCCAATACACCTTGAACACTGAAGCTTTCTTT. Amino acid sequence: CASSLGGQYTLNTEAFF. Filled out from reference TRBV5-6 and TRBJ1-1, the complete variable domain reads DAGVTQSPTHLIKTRGQQVTLRCSPKSGHDTVSWYQQALGQGPQFIFQYYEEEERQRGNFPDRFSGHQFPNYSSELNVNALLLGDSALYLCASSLGGQYTLNTEAFFGQGTRLTVV.

The CDR3 loop is CASSEALVRVGNQPQHF. The CDR3 bases are TGTGCCAGCAGTGAAGCGCTTGTCAGGGTTGGGAATCAGCCCCAGCATTTT. The rearrangement links TRBV2 to TRBJ1-5; D possibly corresponds to TRBD1 (5 bases). The CDR3 is made up of 17 amino acids. Germline V gene data show CDR1 as SNHLY and CDR2 as FYNNEI. With 0 bases removed from V and 4 bases from J, the gap between germline ends came to 16 bases.

In this sample, this clonotype turned up a few times. The gene calls are TRBV18 and TRBJ1-1; D is possibly TRBD1 (6 bases). CDR3 length: 18 amino acids. The germline V and J ends were trimmed by 3 bases and 1 base, with 21 bases remaining between them. Looked up from germline, CDR1 is KGHSH and CDR2 is LQKENI. The CDR3, as DNA: TGTGCCAGCTCACCGGGGCCGCGAACAGGGATTTGGAACACTGAAGCTTTCTTT. Amino acids: CASSPGPRTGIWNTEAFF.

This clonotype showed up just a few times. The chain combines TRBV27 with TRBJ1-1, with D possibly TRBD1 on 5 matching bases. Trimming took 8 bases from V and 6 from J, leaving 16 bases between them. The CDR3 covers 13 residues. CDR1 is MNHEY, CDR2 SMNVEV, per germline (reference sequence). As DNA, the CDR3 is TGTGCCAGCGGGAGGTCGGGGGTATCTGAAGCTTTCTTT. This encodes CASGRSGVSEAFF.

The genes are TRBV7-3 and TRBJ2-1; D may be TRBD1 (6 bases). This CDR3 is built from 15 residues. CDR1 and CDR2 from the germline V gene are SGHTA and FQGTGA. Trimming pared 0 bases from V and 9 bases from J, leaving 15 bases between. DNA of the CDR3: TGTGCCAGCAGCTTAACTGGGGGCCAAGACACTGAGCAGTTCTTC. Its translation is CASSLTGGQDTEQFF.

The chain carries TRBV3-1 and TRBJ2-2; D is ambiguous. The CDR3 sequence is 15 residues long. V gave up 4 bases and J gave up 5 bases, with 14 bases separating them. CDR1 LGHDT and CDR2 YNNKEL come from the germline V gene (reference sequence). This CDR3 is CASSPPLRSTGELFF. The CDR3 DNA reads as TGTGCCAGCAGCCCCCCGTTGAGGAGTACCGGGGAGCTGTTTTTT.

J is TRBJ2-3 and V is TRBV5-8; D ambiguous. The germline V gene has CDR1 SGHTS and CDR2 YDEGEE. This CDR3 contains 13 residues. Trimming removed 2 bases from V and 2 bases from J, with 6 bases in between. CDR3 sequence (DNA): TGTGCCAGCAGCTTATTCAACACAGATACGCAGTATTTT. Amino acids: CASSLFNTDTQYF.

The rearrangement joins TRBV7-3 to TRBJ2-3; D may be TRBD2 (6 bases). CDR1 is SGHTA and CDR2 is FQGTGA in the germline V gene. The CDR3 has 15 residues. V was trimmed by 5 bases and J by 5 bases, leaving 17 bases between them. The CDR3 loop is CASSPLAGVLDTQYF. CDR3 nucleotide sequence: TGTGCCAGCAGCCCACTAGCTGGGGTTTTAGATACGCAGTATTTT.

This chain connects TRBV11-2 to TRBJ2-7; 10 nucleotides match TRBD1. Per germline, CDR1 SGHAT and CDR2 FQNNGV. Germline trimming cut 0 bases from V and 4 bases from J; bases unmatched to any gene: 9. CDR3 length: 17 amino acids. CDR3 DNA sequence: TGTGCCAGCAGCTTAGATCGGCCGGGGACAGGGGAATACGAGCAGTACTTC. It translates to CASSLDRPGTGEYEQYF.

This clonotype was seen more than once but under ten times. The chain joins TRBV7-9 to TRBJ2-2; unclear D gene. Germline V gene lookup returns CDR1 SEHNR and CDR2 FQNEAQ (reference sequence). V lost 10 bases and J 6 bases, leaving 9 bases between the germline ends. The CDR3 extends over 11 amino acids. For the CDR3, the DNA is TGTGCCATCATCCCCGCCGGGGAGCTGTTTTTT. Protein product: CAIIPAGELFF.

This chain links TRBV6-5 with TRBJ1-1; D is uncertain. The CDR3 sequence is 13 residues long. Germline CDR1 MNHEY, CDR2 SVGAGI. V was pared by 3 bases and J by 1 base, with 6 bases between. CDR3 in DNA: TGTGCCAGCAGTTATAATGAGAACACTGAAGCTTTCTTT. Its translation is CASSYNENTEAFF.

This clonotype was seen repeatedly, ten times or more. The genes are TRBV4-1 and TRBJ2-1; D uncertain. CDR1 and CDR2 (germline): MGHRA, YSYEKL. The CDR3 runs 15 residues. V was shortened by 4 bases and J by 7 bases, with 17 bases between the two germline ends. CDR3 amino acids: CASSPTSAKLNEQFF. The CDR3, as DNA: TGCGCCAGCAGCCCTACCAGCGCCAAGCTTAATGAGCAGTTCTTC.

This clonotype was found a few times. The chain couples TRBV7-9 to TRBJ2-7; D is unclear. The germline V and J ends were trimmed by 8 bases and 3 bases, with 11 bases remaining between them. CDR3 length: 12 residues. From germline, CDR1 is SEHNR and CDR2 FQNEAQ (reference sequence). CDR3: CASVGIGYEQYF. The CDR3 bases are TGTGCCAGCGTGGGAATTGGCTACGAGCAGTACTTC.

There are a few counts of this clonotype. The chain joins TRBV14 to TRBJ2-1; D gene unclear. Germline lookup yields CDR1 SGHDN and CDR2 FVKESK. The V end lost 1 base, the J end lost 4 bases, and 11 bases lay between the germline ends. The CDR3 is 15 residues long. CDR3 loop: CASSQAREWYNEQFF. CDR3 nucleotides: TGTGCCAGCAGCCAAGCAAGGGAATGGTACAATGAGCAGTTCTTC.

The table lists this clonotype with a few counts. The V and J genes are TRBV5-1 and TRBJ2-7; 9 nucleotides agree with TRBD2. CDR3 length: 15 residues. V dropped 5 bases and J dropped 0; count of bases not matched to a gene: 6. Germline V gene sequence: CDR1 SGHRS, CDR2 YFSETQ. This CDR3 is CASRLAGAGSYEQYF. The CDR3 DNA is TGCGCCAGCAGGTTAGCGGGGGCTGGCTCCTACGAGCAGTACTTC.

This clonotype was counted a few times. The V gene is TRBV28, the J gene TRBJ2-1, with 8 bases lining up with TRBD2. From germline, CDR1 is MDHEN and CDR2 SYDVKM. This CDR3 spans 14 amino acids. V lost 3 bases, J lost 8 bases, and 6 bases stayed unmatched. The DNA for the CDR3 is TGTGCCAGCAGTTTCCTAGCGGGTCCGGATGAGCAGTTCTTC. This gives the protein CASSFLAGPDEQFF.

The V call is TRBV14, the J call TRBJ2-1, with D perhaps matching TRBD1 or TRBD2 (5 bases each). Per the germline V gene, CDR1 is SGHDN and CDR2 is FVKESK. The V end lost 4 bases, the J end lost 4 bases, and 17 bases lay between the germline ends. This CDR3 is built from 16 residues. The CDR3 DNA is TGTGCCAGCAGCCGCTTCGTGCAGGGAGCTTACAATGAGCAGTTCTTC. Its protein is CASSRFVQGAYNEQFF. Together with reference TRBV14 and TRBJ2-1, the CDR3 gives the full variable domain: EAGVTQFPSHSVIEKGQTVTLRCDPISGHDNLYWYRRVMGKEIKFLLHFVKESKQDESGMPNNRFLAERTGGTYSTLKVQPAELEDSGVYFCASSRFVQGAYNEQFFGPGTRLTVL.

The chain couples TRBV20-1 to TRBJ1-1; D uncertain. The CDR3 totals 14 residues. Looked up from germline, CDR1 is DFQATT and CDR2 is SNEGSKA (reference sequence). Trimming left V 3 bases short and J 5 bases short, with 16 bases between. As DNA, the CDR3 is TGCAGTGCTAGTGGTGGGGTTAGTGATACTGAAGCTTTCTTT. Its translation: CSASGGVSDTEAFF.

The chain has TRBV6-1 and TRBJ1-2, with TRBD1 identical over 10 bases. CDR3 length equals 17 residues. From germline, CDR1 is MNHNS and CDR2 SASEGT. The trim removed 2 bases at V and 8 bases at J, leaving 14 bases unmatched. The CDR3 protein is CASSEFHMGTGVRGYTF. In DNA form, the CDR3 reads TGTGCCAGCAGTGAATTTCACATGGGGACAGGGGTTCGAGGCTACACCTTC.